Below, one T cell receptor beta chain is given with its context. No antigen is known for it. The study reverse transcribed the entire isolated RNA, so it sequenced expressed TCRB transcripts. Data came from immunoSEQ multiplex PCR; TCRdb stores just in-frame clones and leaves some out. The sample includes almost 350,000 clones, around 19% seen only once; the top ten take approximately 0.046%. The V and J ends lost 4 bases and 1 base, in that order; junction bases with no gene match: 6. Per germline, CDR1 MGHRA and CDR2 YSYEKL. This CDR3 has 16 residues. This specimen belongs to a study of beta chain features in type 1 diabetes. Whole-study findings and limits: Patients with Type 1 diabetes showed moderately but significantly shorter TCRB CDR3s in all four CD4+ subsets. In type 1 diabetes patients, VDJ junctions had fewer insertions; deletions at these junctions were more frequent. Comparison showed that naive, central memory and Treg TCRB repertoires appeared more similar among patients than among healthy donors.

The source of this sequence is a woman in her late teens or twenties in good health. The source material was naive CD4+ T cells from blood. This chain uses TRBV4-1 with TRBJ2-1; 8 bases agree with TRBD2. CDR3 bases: TGCGCCAGCAGCCCGTCTAGCGGGCTTTCCTACAATGAGCAGTTCTTC. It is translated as CASSPSSGLSYNEQFF.